This entry lists 22 T cell receptor beta chains sequenced from one sample in a study of blood T cells in healthy people across ages. It was with a sample-barcoded 5' primer and a J-beta primer mix that a second PCR of roughly 7 to 12 cycles was run. TCRdb reprocessed the 5' RACE reads with MiXCR, giving one entry per CDR3 protein. The sample lists some 1,800,000 distinct CDR3 sequences; 39% were seen once. Sequenced input: blood. The receptors originated from a human donor in good health.

CDR3 in DNA: TGTGCCAGCAGCTATCCTGGCAACCCGCCCCAGCATTTT. This encodes CASSYPGNPPQHF. The chain combines TRBV7-9 with TRBJ1-5; D is undetermined. V lost 4 bases and J lost 9, with 13 bases in between. CDR3 length equals 13 residues. Germline V lookup: CDR1 SEHNR, CDR2 FQNEAQ (reference sequence).

This clonotype was observed a few times. This rearrangement joins TRBV5-5 to TRBJ2-5, with D perhaps TRBD1 or TRBD2 (6 bases each). This CDR3 has 17 residues. Germline lookup yields CDR1 SGHKS and CDR2 YYEKEE (reference sequence). Trimming removed 0 bases at V and 5 bases at J, with 20 bases between. CDR3 bases: TGTGCCAGCAGCTTGGATACAGGGAGGTCCCTATGGGAGACCCAGTACTTC. Amino acids: CASSLDTGRSLWETQYF.

This clonotype was counted between two and nine times. This chain connects TRBV6-2 or TRBV6-3 to TRBJ2-7; D remains ambiguous. The assigned J gene may be wrong: the sequence end matches TRBJ2-5 better. Germline lookup yields CDR1 MNHEY and CDR2 SVGEGT. The CDR3 is made up of 12 amino acids. The CDR3 nucleotides read TGTGCCAGCAGTTACACCCGAGAGACCCAGTACTTC. It is translated as CASSYTRETQYF.

This clonotype occurred many times. A read error may explain this, as a much larger clone is one base away. The rearrangement uses TRBV28 and TRBJ2-5; no reliable D call. Germline V CDR1 and CDR2: MDHEN, SYDVKM. CDR3 size: 14 residues. The ends were cut back, 6 bases at V and 5 bases at J, with 16 bases in the middle. CDR3 nucleotide sequence: TGTGCCAGCAGGATCATCGGGCGGTGGGAGACCCAGTACTTC. Its translation is CASRIIGRWETQYF.

In this sample, this clonotype turned up a few times. The chain uses TRBV3-1 and TRBJ1-4; D is unclear. V was shortened by 0 bases and J by 14 bases, with 10 bases between the two germline ends. Germline values: CDR1 LGHDT, CDR2 YNNKEL (reference sequence). The CDR3 runs to 12 residues. As DNA, the CDR3 is TGTGCCAGCAGCCAAGAGGCCGGAAAGCTGTTTTTT. This gives the protein CASSQEAGKLFF.

The chain uses TRBV29-1 and TRBJ2-4; 7 positions match TRBD1. V dropped 4 bases and J dropped 13; count of bases not matched to a gene: 10. The CDR3 is 12 amino acids. In germline, CDR1 is SQVTM, CDR2 ANQGSEA. CDR3 coding DNA: TGCAGCGTTGGTGACGGGACAGTCAAGCAGTACTTC. This gives the protein CSVGDGTVKQYF.

The genes are TRBV29-1 and TRBJ1-2, with 9 bases matching TRBD1. The CDR3 contains 13 residues. CDR1 and CDR2 (germline): SQVTM, ANQGSEA. Losses at the gene ends were 7 bases for V and 6 bases for J; bases not matched to a gene: 9. DNA for the CDR3: TGCAGCGGGCGGGACAGGGCGACAAATGGCTACACCTTC. This translates into CSGRDRATNGYTF. The whole variable domain, remainder taken from reference TRBV29-1 and TRBJ1-2, is SAVISQKPSRDICQRGTSLTIQCQVDSQVTMMFWYRQQPGQSLTLIATANQGSEATYESGFVIDKFPISRPNLTFSTLTVSNMSPEDSSIYLCSGRDRATNGYTFGSGTRLTVV.

The chain has TRBV6-2 or TRBV6-3 and TRBJ2-5; 9 positions agree with TRBD2. V dropped 4 bases and J dropped 4; count of bases not matched to a gene: 4. The CDR3 runs to 14 residues. Germline CDR1 and CDR2: MNHEY and SVGEGT. CDR3 in amino acids: CASSLGGGVETQYF. The CDR3 nucleotides read TGTGCCAGCAGTTTGGGCGGGGGGGTAGAGACCCAGTACTTC.

The table lists this clonotype with many counts. The genes are TRBV7-2 and TRBJ2-4; D is undetermined. The CDR3 extends over 15 amino acids. Per germline, CDR1 SGHTA and CDR2 FQGNSA. The V end lost 4 bases, the J end lost 0 bases, and 10 bases lay between the germline ends. CDR3: CASSSPTLAKNIQYF. The CDR3 coding sequence is TGTGCCAGCAGCTCCCCGACACTAGCCAAAAACATTCAGTACTTC.

In its sample, this clonotype was seen a few times. This chain joins TRBV6-5 and TRBJ1-1; D is undetermined. Germline-derived CDR1 and CDR2 are MNHEY and SVGAGI. With 4 bases removed from V and 1 base from J, the gap between germline ends came to 10 bases. The CDR3 totals 14 residues. The DNA of the CDR3 is TGTGCCAGCAGTTGCTGGGATGGGAACACTGAAGCTTTCTTT. Translation gives CASSCWDGNTEAFF.

Note on this clonotype: The junction departs from the called germline gene at one end, perhaps through a read error. The V and J genes are TRBV12-3 or TRBV12-4 and TRBJ2-5; 10 bases line up with TRBD2. The CDR3 has 15 amino acids. This CDR3 reads CASSLFSSGGKTQYF. The CDR3 bases are TGTGCTAGCAGTTTATTTTCTAGCGGGGGTAAGACCCAGTACTTC.

Many counts were recorded for this clonotype. CDR3 in amino acids: CASSFLEGAYEQYF. The CDR3 DNA reads TGTGCCAGCAGCTTCCTCGAGGGGGCCTACGAGCAGTACTTC. The gene calls are TRBV7-9 and TRBJ2-7, with D maybe TRBD1 (6 bases). The CDR3 is made up of 14 amino acids. Trimming took 3 bases from V and 2 from J, leaving 11 bases between them. Germline loops: CDR1 SEHNR, CDR2 FQNEAQ (reference sequence).

The gene calls are TRBV3-1 and TRBJ1-5; a possible D gene is TRBD1 (5 bases). Trimming took 2 bases from V and 6 from J, leaving 11 bases between them. CDR1 LGHDT and CDR2 YNNKEL come from the germline V gene (reference sequence). The CDR3 sequence is 14 residues long. The CDR3 sequence: CASSQKTGLQPQHF. CDR3 DNA sequence: TGTGCCAGCAGCCAAAAAACGGGACTTCAGCCCCAGCATTTT.

This chain uses TRBV20-1 with TRBJ2-5, with D unclear. Germline CDR1 reads DFQATT; CDR2 reads SNEGSKA (reference sequence). The CDR3 consists of 13 residues. V dropped 4 bases and J dropped 4 bases, with 13 bases sitting between them. The CDR3 is CSAKPRVVETQYF. As DNA, the CDR3 is TGCAGTGCTAAGCCAAGGGTGGTAGAGACCCAGTACTTC.

As for this clonotype: A much more abundant neighbour one base away suggests this may be a read error. The chain recombines TRBV4-3 with TRBJ1-6; 10 bases fit TRBD1. The germline V gene has CDR1 LGHNA and CDR2 YSLEER. V lost 0 bases to trimming and J lost 10 bases; unmatched junction nucleotides: 6. This CDR3 contains 16 residues. The CDR3 sequence: CASSQEAGQGSSPLHF. DNA for the CDR3: TGCGCCAGCAGCCAAGAGGCGGGACAGGGGTCCTCACCCCTCCACTTT.

This sequence joins TRBV6-1 and TRBJ2-1; D not resolved. V was clipped by 6 bases and J by 0 bases, with 15 bases between them. CDR1 MNHNS and CDR2 SASEGT come from the germline V gene. CDR3 size: 16 residues. This CDR3 is CASSENSAHSYNEQFF. The CDR3 DNA sequence: TGTGCCAGCAGCGAAAACTCGGCTCACTCCTACAATGAGCAGTTCTTC.

The V gene is TRBV20-1, the J gene TRBJ2-1; 10 bases match TRBD2. The V segment lost 0 bases and the J segment 9 bases; nucleotides outside the gene matches: 11. The CDR3 is 16 amino acids. Germline CDR1 reads DFQATT; CDR2 reads SNEGSKA (reference sequence). The CDR3, as DNA: TGCAGTGCTAGAGATAAACTAGCGGGGTCCCCGGGTGAGCAGTTCTTC. Its protein product is CSARDKLAGSPGEQFF.

The chain recombines TRBV7-2 with TRBJ1-5; D remains ambiguous. Trimming stripped 4 bases from V and 4 bases from J, with 11 bases between. In germline, CDR1 is SGHTA, CDR2 FQGNSA. The CDR3 is 14 amino acids. The CDR3 bases are TGTGCCAGCAGCTCATCGTACCAGAATCAGCCCCAGCATTTT. Translating it yields CASSSSYQNQPQHF.

The chain employs TRBV7-2 and TRBJ2-3, with 10 nucleotides matching TRBD2. Trimming took 10 bases from V and 6 from J; bases not matched to a gene: 10. Germline CDR1 reads SGHTA; CDR2 reads FQGNSA. The CDR3 is 14 amino acids. The CDR3 here is CATLLAGAGDTQYF. The CDR3 DNA follows: TGTGCCACCTTGCTAGCGGGGGCTGGGGATACGCAGTATTTT.

The table lists this clonotype with a count of one. This may be a read error: a much more frequent sequence differs by one nucleotide. This chain joins TRBV27 and TRBJ1-2, with 9 bases that match TRBD1. Germline values: CDR1 MNHEY, CDR2 SMNVEV (reference sequence). CDR3 size: 13 residues. This CDR3 reads CTSIIQGANGYTF. As DNA, the CDR3 is TGTACCAGCATCATACAGGGGGCGAATGGCTACACCTTC.

The chain carries TRBV12-3 or TRBV12-4 and TRBJ2-5; TRBD1 aligns across 7 bases. J lost 7 bases, V lost 5 bases, and 19 bases had no gene match. This CDR3 comprises 17 residues. The CDR3 bases are TGTGCCAGCAGTCCCCGTCGACGACAGGGCCCCGAGGGGACCCAGTACTTC. Translating gives CASSPRRRQGPEGTQYF.

The chain uses TRBV4-1 and TRBJ1-1, with unresolved D. Trimming took 1 base from V and 3 from J, leaving 12 bases between them. The length of the CDR3 is 15 residues. The germline gives CDR1 MGHRA, CDR2 YSYEKL. The CDR3 region has the DNA TGCGCCAGCAGCCAAGGGAGGAACTACGACACTGAAGCTTTCTTT. It encodes CASSQGRNYDTEAFF.